The present T cell receptor (beta chain) was sequenced within a study of T cells in Graves' hyperthyroidism and ophthalmopathy. Study results and caveats: The majority of expanded thyroid clonotypes above 0.001 also appeared in blood. With a median lead of around 5.9 months before onset, the model predicted ophthalmopathy. Ophthalmopathy could be told apart from stable hyperthyroidism with a 13 V-J model.

CDR3 size: 12 residues. Germline CDR1 is LNHDA and CDR2 is SQIVND (reference sequence). After removal of 7 bases from V and 7 bases from J, the junction contained 5 bases not matched to a gene. The table lists this clonotype with many counts. The antigen remains unidentified. TCR beta CDR3 regions were amplified from RNA transcripts. The HTBI set primed first-round TCR CDR3 RT-PCR. A single record per CDR3 protein comes from TCRdb applying MiXCR to the multiplex PCR reads. The table shows 250,000 to 300,000 distinct CDR3 sequences, with approximately 13% occurring only once. The sample consisted of blood. The J gene is TRBJ1-1, the V gene TRBV19; TRBD1 agrees at 8 bases. The sequence was obtained from a woman aged 40 to 55 with Graves' hyperthyroidism. The CDR3 DNA is TGTGCCAGTAAGGGGACAGGCCTTGAAGCTTTCTTT. Protein: CASKGTGLEAFF.